The 28 T cell receptor beta chains below were found in one sample sequenced in a study of blood T cell repertoires in COVID-19. Profiling relied on immunoSEQ multiplex PCR, and the TCRdb table lists in-frame clones only, not all of them. This table holds 250,000 or so clones, 85% to 90% found once. Sequenced input: PBMCs or T cells enriched from blood (not recorded which). These receptors came from a woman aged 25 to 39 with acute COVID-19.

This chain uses TRBV3-1 (or the pseudogene TRBV3-2) with TRBJ1-2, with D hard to call. Trimming removed 2 bases from V and 4 bases from J, with 8 bases in between. CDR1 is LGHDT and CDR2 is YNNKEL in the germline V gene (reference sequence). CDR3 length: 13 residues. The chain's CDR3 is CASSQPGIYGYTF. The DNA for the CDR3 is TGTGCCAGCAGCCAACCTGGCATCTATGGCTACACCTTC.

V usage is TRBV7-9 and J usage is TRBJ2-1; no firm D call. Germline V gene sequence: CDR1 SEHNR, CDR2 FQNEAQ (reference sequence). Trimming stripped 6 bases from V and 10 bases from J, with 13 bases between. The CDR3 is 12 residues long. The CDR3 region has the DNA TGTGCCAGCAGTTTCTCCCCGGTCGAGCAGTTCTTC. This codes for CASSFSPVEQFF.

The chain employs TRBV10-3 and TRBJ1-1, with 7 bases matching TRBD1. The CDR3 runs to 13 residues. Germline V gene sequence: CDR1 ENHRY, CDR2 SYGVKD. Trimming took 11 bases from V and 1 from J; bases not matched to a gene: 7. The CDR3 reads CASTGTENTEAFF. In nucleotides, the CDR3 is TGTGCCTCTACCGGGACAGAGAACACTGAAGCTTTCTTT.

The J gene is TRBJ2-3, the V gene TRBV6-1; D is possibly TRBD2 (10 bases). Germline assignment: CDR1 MNHNS and CDR2 SASEGT. The CDR3 contains 17 residues. V shed 2 bases and J shed 3 bases, with 18 bases lying between them. In DNA form, the CDR3 reads TGTGCCAGCAGTGAATTACTAGCGGGACAGGGAACAGATACGCAGTATTTT. Translation: CASSELLAGQGTDTQYF.

The V gene is TRBV4-2, the J gene TRBJ1-4, with D perhaps TRBD1 (5 bases). The CDR3 loop spans 15 amino acids. V lost 2 bases, J lost 3 bases, and 10 bases lay in between. CDR1 LGHNA and CDR2 YNFKEQ come from the germline V gene. The CDR3 nucleotides read TGTGCCAGCAGCCAACTCCAGGGTGCTAATGAAAAACTGTTTTTT. Its protein is CASSQLQGANEKLFF.

CDR3 residues: CASSTTSGASTDTQYF. The CDR3 DNA reads TGTGCCAGTAGCACAACTAGCGGAGCTAGCACAGATACGCAGTATTTT. The chain links TRBV19 to TRBJ2-3, with 8 bases aligning to TRBD2. V was clipped by 6 bases and J by 0 bases; unmatched bases: 8. This CDR3 spans 16 amino acids. CDR1 and CDR2 (germline): LNHDA, SQIVND (reference sequence).

The chain links TRBV6-4 to TRBJ2-3; TRBD2 aligns across 11 bases. From germline, CDR1 is MRHNA and CDR2 SNTAGT. Trimming took 6 bases from V and 2 from J; bases not matched to a gene: 4. The CDR3 runs to 15 residues. CDR3 region: CASRETSGVTDTQYF. The CDR3 DNA reads TGTGCCAGCAGGGAGACTAGCGGGGTCACAGATACGCAGTATTTT.

The rearrangement links TRBV15 to TRBJ2-6; TRBD1 matches at 9 bases. CDR1 and CDR2 (germline): LNHNV, YYDKDF (reference sequence). Trimming cost V 7 bases and J 0 bases; bases outside gene matches: 4. The CDR3 length is 16 residues. CDR3: CATKGTGISGANVLTF. CDR3 bases: TGTGCCACCAAGGGGACAGGGATCTCTGGGGCCAACGTCCTGACTTTC.

The chain joins TRBV18 to TRBJ1-4; 8 bases map to TRBD1. Unmatched junction bases numbered 10, after V lost 7 bases and J lost 6 bases. Germline CDR1 KGHSH, CDR2 LQKENI. The CDR3 length is 15 residues. The CDR3 DNA follows: TGTGCCAGCTTCGCTGGACAGGGTGGCGATGAAAAACTGTTTTTT. Residues: CASFAGQGGDEKLFF.

The gene calls are TRBV29-1 and TRBJ2-1; the match to TRBD2 covers 11 bases. Trimming at V came to 4 bases and at J to 9 bases, leaving 11 bases not matched to a gene. The CDR3 loop spans 15 amino acids. Germline CDR1 SQVTM, CDR2 ANQGSEA. CDR3 sequence (DNA): TGCAGCGTTGGGCCCGAGACTAGCGGGATAGTTGAGCAGTTCTTC. It yields the protein CSVGPETSGIVEQFF.

The chain links TRBV5-4 to TRBJ1-1; 7 bases align to TRBD1. Germline V CDR1 and CDR2: SGHNT, YYREEE (reference sequence). This CDR3 comprises 15 residues. With V trimmed by 5 bases and J by 0 bases, 7 bases remained unmatched. This CDR3 reads CASSFVDRMNTEAFF. The CDR3 DNA reads as TGTGCCAGCAGTTTCGTGGACAGGATGAACACTGAAGCTTTCTTT.

V gene TRBV7-9 combines with J gene TRBJ2-2; TRBD1 matches 11 bases. V was clipped by 3 bases and J by 5 bases; unmatched bases: 8. This CDR3 contains 17 residues. CDR1 SEHNR and CDR2 FQNEAQ come from the germline V gene (reference sequence). CDR3 region: CASSFGQGALETGELFF. CDR3 in DNA: TGTGCCAGCAGCTTCGGACAGGGGGCACTAGAGACCGGGGAGCTGTTTTTT.

This rearrangement joins TRBV7-2 to TRBJ1-1; no definite D call. Germline lookup yields CDR1 SGHTA and CDR2 FQGNSA. V shed 8 bases and J shed 1 base, with 17 bases lying between them. The CDR3 covers 15 residues. The CDR3 region is CASRPVLTENTEAFF. The CDR3 nucleotides are TGTGCCAGCCGACCCGTATTAACAGAGAACACTGAAGCTTTCTTT.

The chain joins TRBV7-9 to TRBJ1-5, with TRBD1 matching 10 bases. Germline CDR1 is SEHNR and CDR2 is FQNEAQ (reference sequence). CDR3 length equals 15 residues. J was trimmed by 9 bases and V by 5 bases; bases with no gene match: 10. CDR3 in DNA: TGTGCCAGCAGCCCCACCGGGACAGGGGTGTTGCCCCAGCATTTT. Amino acid sequence: CASSPTGTGVLPQHF.

The chain has TRBV20-1 and TRBJ2-3; D possibly corresponds to TRBD2 (5 bases). V dropped 3 bases and J dropped 1 base, with 17 bases sitting between them. The length of the CDR3 is 16 residues. Germline V lookup: CDR1 DFQATT, CDR2 SNEGSKA (reference sequence). The CDR3 coding sequence is TGCAGTGCTAGTGTTCTACGGGCGGGCCGCACAGATACGCAGTATTTT. Translated: CSASVLRAGRTDTQYF.

J is TRBJ2-1 and V is TRBV5-8; 7 nucleotides agree with TRBD1. Germline V gene sequence: CDR1 SGHTS, CDR2 YDEGEE. This CDR3 has 18 amino acids. The junction had 18 bases not matched to a gene; V was cut back by 5 bases and J by 4 bases. CDR3 in amino acids: CASRGDSAPLYLYNEQFF. The CDR3 bases are TGTGCCAGCAGGGGGGACAGCGCCCCACTATACTTATACAATGAGCAGTTCTTC.

This chain uses TRBV5-8 with TRBJ1-5; D might be TRBD1 (5 bases). This CDR3 region has 15 residues. V gave up 4 bases and J gave up 0 bases, with 11 bases separating them. The germline CDR1 and CDR2 sequences are SGHTS and YDEGEE. Here the CDR3 DNA reads TGTGCCAGCAGCCCTAGACAGCGTAGCAATCAGCCCCAGCATTTT. Encoded protein: CASSPRQRSNQPQHF.

This clone was recorded once. Additional DNA sequences in this sample encode the identical CDR3. The chain employs TRBV15 and TRBJ2-7, with 8 bases lining up with TRBD2. Germline loops: CDR1 LNHNV, CDR2 YYDKDF (reference sequence). This CDR3 contains 14 residues. With 6 bases clipped from V and 3 bases from J, the junction kept 7 bases outside the gene matches. CDR3 coding DNA: TGTGCCACCAGTAGTCGGCGGGAGGTCTACGAGCAGTACTTC. It translates to CATSSRREVYEQYF.

This chain links TRBV10-3 with TRBJ2-1; D is undetermined. There are 12 residues in the CDR3. Germline V CDR1 and CDR2: ENHRY, SYGVKD. Deletions cut 3 bases from V and 8 bases from J, with 8 bases between. The CDR3 is CAISDLVDEQFF. CDR3 DNA sequence: TGTGCCATCAGTGATCTAGTAGATGAGCAGTTCTTC.

The chain carries TRBV19 and TRBJ2-1; 8 bases align to TRBD2. The CDR3 is 17 residues long. V gave up 6 bases and J gave up 5 bases; unmatched junction bases: 15. The V gene's germline CDR1 is LNHDA and CDR2 SQIVND (reference sequence). CDR3 sequence (DNA): TGTGCCAGTAGAGAGGGCGAGCGGGAGTGGTGGGACAATGAGCAGTTCTTC. Amino acids: CASREGEREWWDNEQFF.

This clone has only one observation. The chain uses TRBV24-1 and TRBJ1-2; D is perhaps TRBD1 (6 bases). Germline values: CDR1 KGHDR, CDR2 SFDVKD. Deletions cut 5 bases from V and 4 bases from J, with 19 bases between. The CDR3 length is 16 residues. The CDR3 reads CATSAPAQGHVYGYTF. Here the CDR3 DNA reads TGTGCCACCAGTGCCCCGGCCCAGGGGCACGTCTATGGCTACACCTTC.

V and J are TRBV19 and TRBJ1-3; 7 nucleotides match TRBD1. The CDR3 has 19 amino acids. Germline V gives CDR1 LNHDA, CDR2 SQIVND (reference sequence). The V gene end was trimmed by 3 bases and the J gene end by 0 bases; junction bases not matched to a gene: 14. The CDR3 here is CASSILTGTPLNSGNTIYF. CDR3 sequence (DNA): TGTGCCAGTAGTATCTTGACAGGGACGCCTTTGAACTCTGGAAACACCATATATTTT. Complete variable domain (other parts from reference TRBV19 and TRBJ1-3): DGGITQSPKYLFRKEGQNVTLSCEQNLNHDAMYWYRQDPGQGLRLIYYSQIVNDFQKGDIAEGYSVSREKKESFPLTVTSAQKNPTAFYLCASSILTGTPLNSGNTIYFGEGSWLTVV.

The chain carries TRBV19 and TRBJ2-7; the D gene is possibly TRBD2 (7 bases). Trimming took off 7 bases at V and 2 bases at J, with 15 bases between the two ends. The CDR3 sequence is 14 residues long. Germline V lookup: CDR1 LNHDA, CDR2 SQIVND (reference sequence). The CDR3: CASNRGAGAYEQYF. Written as DNA, the CDR3 is TGTGCCAGTAACCGGGGGGCAGGCGCCTACGAGCAGTACTTC.

The V and J genes are TRBV6-1 and TRBJ1-5; possible D gene TRBD1, 5 bases. The CDR3 is 17 residues long. Germline V lookup: CDR1 MNHNS, CDR2 SASEGT. V lost 2 bases and J lost 0, with 14 bases in between. For the CDR3, the DNA is TGTGCCAGCAGTGAATTGGGGGAGGACTATAGCAATCAGCCCCAGCATTTT. It is translated as CASSELGEDYSNQPQHF.

The V gene is TRBV30, the J gene TRBJ1-5; D might be TRBD1 (5 bases). With 5 bases removed from V and 0 bases from J, the gap between germline ends came to 14 bases. In germline, CDR1 is GTSNPN, CDR2 SVGIG (reference sequence). The CDR3 totals 15 residues. The CDR3 reads CAWGTDFYSNQPQHF. The CDR3 DNA reads as TGTGCCTGGGGGACTGACTTCTATAGCAATCAGCCCCAGCATTTT.

The chain joins TRBV27 to TRBJ1-1, with TRBD1 matching 11 bases. Germline V gene data show CDR1 as MNHEY and CDR2 as SMNVEV (reference sequence). With V trimmed by 8 bases and J by 6 bases, 8 bases remained unmatched. This CDR3 is 14 amino acids long. The DNA for the CDR3 is TGTGCCAGCCGGGGGGACAGGGGGTTAGCTGAAGCTTTCTTT. Protein product: CASRGDRGLAEAFF.

This clone was counted a single time. This sequence joins TRBV28 and TRBJ2-2; D perhaps matches TRBD2 (7 bases). CDR3 length: 17 residues. The V and J ends lost 1 base and 2 bases respectively, with 14 bases between them. Germline CDR1 is MDHEN and CDR2 is SYDVKM. The CDR3: CASSLLGGGGNTGELFF. As DNA, the CDR3 is TGTGCCAGCAGTTTATTGGGGGGCGGGGGAAACACCGGGGAGCTGTTTTTT. The full variable domain, completed using reference TRBV28 and TRBJ2-2, is DVKVTQSSRYLVKRTGEKVFLECVQDMDHENMFWYRQDPGLGLRLIYFSYDVKMKEKGDIPEGYSVSREKKERFSLILESASTNQTSMYLCASSLLGGGGNTGELFFGEGSRLTVL.

This clone appeared a single time. The chain combines TRBV5-1 with TRBJ2-2; the D gene is possibly TRBD2 (5 bases). Trimming stripped 4 bases from V and 2 bases from J, with 12 bases between. Germline V gives CDR1 SGHRS, CDR2 YFSETQ. The CDR3 totals 15 residues. The chain's CDR3 is CASSRGWENTGELFF. The CDR3 nucleotides read TGCGCCAGCAGCCGAGGGTGGGAAAACACCGGGGAGCTGTTTTTT.